This T cell receptor (beta chain) was sequenced during a study of blood T cell repertoires in COVID-19. Study summary: Whether acute or convalescent, the COVID-19 samples came from the United States, Italy and Spain.

Study processing details: The assay estimated nucleated cells by amplifying reference gene primers. Profiled with immunoSEQ multiplex PCR; TCRdb holds only in-frame clones, not every one. V, J and clone size were drawn from that table, and D and trimming were deduced from the DNA. Of tens of thousands of clones in the sample, around 80% were seen once. V lost 0 bases, J lost 0 bases, and 11 bases lay in between. The CDR3 sequence is 16 residues long. Germline assignment: CDR1 SGDLS and CDR2 YYNGEE. The clonotype originates from a man aged 55 to 69 with active or convalescent COVID-19. The rearrangement joins TRBV9 to TRBJ2-3; D unresolved. Sequenced material: peripheral blood. The CDR3 nucleotides read TGTGCCAGCAGCGTAGCTACGACGACTAGCACAGATACGCAGTATTTT. Encoded protein: CASSVATTTSTDTQYF.